This T cell receptor (beta chain) was captured by sequencing in a study of cytomegalovirus exposure and HLA in healthy donors. General observations from the study: In a later analysis, productive TCRs from donors in an Asian-associated ancestry cluster reportedly carried fewer N-insertions than the cohort mean.

The study ran its PCR with 60 Vbeta and 13 Jbeta primers. The method was immunoSEQ multiplex PCR; TCRdb's version includes in-frame clones alone and lacks a portion of them. Of more than 200,000 clones listed, almost 70% are singletons. CDR1 and CDR2 from the germline V gene are SNHLY and FYNNEI. The V and J ends lost 6 bases and 5 bases respectively, with 11 bases between them. The CDR3 is 12 amino acids. As to this clone: Its specificity is not known.

The material sequenced was PBMCs. The chain couples TRBV2 to TRBJ2-7; D is possibly TRBD1 (5 bases). This clonotype was sampled from a man aged 35 to 55 in good health and CMV-seropositive. The CDR3 DNA reads TGTGCCAGCAGGGATACAGGTCACGAGCAGTACTTC. Translated: CASRDTGHEQYF.